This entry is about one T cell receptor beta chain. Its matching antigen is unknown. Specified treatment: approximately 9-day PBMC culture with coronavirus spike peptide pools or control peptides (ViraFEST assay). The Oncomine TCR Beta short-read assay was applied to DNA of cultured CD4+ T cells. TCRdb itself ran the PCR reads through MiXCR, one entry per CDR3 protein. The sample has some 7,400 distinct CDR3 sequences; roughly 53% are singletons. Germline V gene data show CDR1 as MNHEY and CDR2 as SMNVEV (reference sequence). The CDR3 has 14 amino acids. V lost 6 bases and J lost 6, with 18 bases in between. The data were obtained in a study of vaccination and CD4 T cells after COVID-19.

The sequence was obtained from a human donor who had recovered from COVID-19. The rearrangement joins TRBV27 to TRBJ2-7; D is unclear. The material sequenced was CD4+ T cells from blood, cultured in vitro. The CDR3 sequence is CASSSSFLVPEQYF. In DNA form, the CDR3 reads TGTGCCAGCAGCTCCTCTTTTCTGGTCCCCGAGCAGTACTTC.